The 7 T cell receptor beta chains in this list originate from one sample, sequenced in a study of identical twins. From the 5' RACE reads, TCRdb called clonotypes with MiXCR, one entry per CDR3 protein. The sample consists of 1,800,000 or so distinct CDR3 sequences, about 31% of them appearing once. Input material: cord blood. These receptors all stem from a newborn girl in good health.

The chain combines TRBV24-1 with TRBJ2-2, with 10 bases lining up with TRBD2. V was clipped by 0 bases and J by 0 bases; unmatched bases: 6. The CDR3 is 19 amino acids. Germline V gene sequence: CDR1 KGHDR, CDR2 SFDVKD. The chain's CDR3 is CATSDLWASGSANTGELFF. The CDR3 DNA is TGTGCCACCAGTGATTTGTGGGCTAGCGGGAGCGCGAACACCGGGGAGCTGTTTTTT.

V and J are TRBV9 and TRBJ1-1; D perhaps matches TRBD1 (5 bases). CDR1 and CDR2 from the germline V gene are SGDLS and YYNGEE. This CDR3 region has 16 residues. The ends were cut back, 4 bases at V and 4 bases at J, with 20 bases in the middle. The chain's CDR3 is CASSPRGRRTFTEAFF. In DNA form, the CDR3 reads TGTGCCAGCAGCCCCCGGGGCAGGAGAACTTTCACTGAAGCTTTCTTT.

This clonotype has more than one count but fewer than ten. The gene calls are TRBV3-1 and TRBJ2-2; D possibly uses TRBD1 or TRBD2 (5 bases each). This CDR3 spans 17 amino acids. The V end lost 2 bases, the J end lost 4 bases, and 17 bases lay between the germline ends. Germline V gene sequence: CDR1 LGHDT, CDR2 YNNKEL (reference sequence). The CDR3 sequence: CASSQWALGAPTGELFF. CDR3 bases: TGTGCCAGCAGCCAATGGGCCCTCGGGGCGCCCACCGGGGAGCTGTTTTTT. Complete variable domain (other parts from reference TRBV3-1 and TRBJ2-2): DTAVSQTPKYLVTQMGNDKSIKCEQNLGHDTMYWYKQDSKKFLKIMFSYNNKELIINETVPNRFSPKSPDKAHLNLHINSLELGDSAVYFCASSQWALGAPTGELFFGEGSRLTVL.

The V and J genes are TRBV15 and TRBJ2-2, with 7 nucleotides matching TRBD1. CDR1 is LNHNV, CDR2 YYDKDF, per germline (reference sequence). The CDR3 spans 17 residues. V dropped 5 bases and J dropped 1; count of bases not matched to a gene: 10. DNA for the CDR3: TGTGCCACCAGCCGGGCGTTGGGACAGCTGAACACCGGGGAGCTGTTTTTT. Amino acids: CATSRALGQLNTGELFF.

The gene calls are TRBV29-1 and TRBJ2-7, with 8 bases lining up with TRBD1. J gave up 6 bases and V 5 bases, and 9 bases lay outside the gene matches. This CDR3 contains 13 residues. Germline CDR1 SQVTM, CDR2 ANQGSEA. The CDR3 sequence is CSVLTGVGCEQYF. The CDR3 DNA is TGCAGCGTTTTGACAGGGGTAGGGTGCGAGCAGTACTTC.

The V call is TRBV21-1, the J call TRBJ2-5; TRBD1 is the table's D call and was not checked against the DNA. Matching the DNA end better, TRBJ2-1 makes the J call doubtful. TRBV21-1 is noted as a pseudogene. The CDR3 totals 15 residues. The CDR3, as DNA: TGTGCCAGCACTGCGACTGGGACAGGACAAGAGACCCAGTTCTTC. Residues: CASTATGTGQETQFF.

The rearrangement uses TRBV27 and TRBJ2-1, with 10 bases lining up with TRBD2. V lost 0 bases, J lost 8 bases, and 4 bases stayed unmatched. The CDR3 covers 15 residues. Germline assignment: CDR1 MNHEY and CDR2 SMNVEV (reference sequence). The CDR3 coding sequence is TGTGCCAGCAGTTTATCCAGCGGGAGGGCCTATGAGCAGTTCTTC. Translation gives CASSLSSGRAYEQFF.